The following is a T cell receptor (beta chain) sequence with its context. Processed graft tissue released its intraepithelial and lamina propria lymphocytes. This sample is drawn from a study of graft-versus-host responses after intestinal transplantation. Measured with immunoSEQ multiplex PCR; TCRdb has only the in-frame clones, and not every one. The sample yields about 9,600 clones, roughly three quarters seen once. Per the germline V gene, CDR1 is KGHSH and CDR2 is LQKENI. The ends were cut back, 4 bases at V and 0 bases at J, with 7 bases in the middle. This CDR3 has 15 residues. Here the sequenced sample was ileum tissue, taken nearly 480 days after intestinal transplantation. J is TRBJ2-6 and V is TRBV18; a weak D match, TRBD2 (5 bases). The receptor comes from a human patient who received an intestinal transplant, so some T cells may come from the graft donor. The CDR3 DNA reads TGTGCCAGCTCACTAGCGACCTCTGGGGCCAACGTCCTGACTTTC. The encoded protein is CASSLATSGANVLTF. The full variable domain, rest sourced from reference TRBV18 and TRBJ2-6, is NAGVMQNPRHLVRRRGQEARLRCSPMKGHSHVYWYRQLPEEGLKFMVYLQKENIIDESGMPKERFSAEFPKEGPSILRIQQVVRGDSAAYFCASSLATSGANVLTFGAGSRLTVL.